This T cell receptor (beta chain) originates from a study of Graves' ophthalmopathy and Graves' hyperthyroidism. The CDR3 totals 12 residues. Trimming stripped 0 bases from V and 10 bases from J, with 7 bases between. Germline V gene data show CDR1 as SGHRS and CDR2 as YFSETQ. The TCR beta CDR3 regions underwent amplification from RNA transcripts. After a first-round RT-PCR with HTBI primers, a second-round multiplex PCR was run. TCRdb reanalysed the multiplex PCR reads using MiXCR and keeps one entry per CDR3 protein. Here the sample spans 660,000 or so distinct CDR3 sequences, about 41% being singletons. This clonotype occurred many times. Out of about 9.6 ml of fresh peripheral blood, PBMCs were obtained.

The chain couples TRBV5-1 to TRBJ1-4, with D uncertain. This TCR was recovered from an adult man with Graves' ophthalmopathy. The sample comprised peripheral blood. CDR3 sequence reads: CASSLEVGKLFF. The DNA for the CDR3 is TGCGCCAGCAGCTTGGAAGTTGGAAAACTGTTTTTT.